This T cell receptor beta chain was sequenced for a study of Graves' ophthalmopathy and Graves' hyperthyroidism. Scientists amplified the TCR beta CDR3 regions from RNA transcripts. First-round RT-PCR relied on HTBI primers, and a second-round multiplex PCR came next. From the multiplex PCR reads, TCRdb called clonotypes with MiXCR, one entry per CDR3 protein. Among under 200,000 distinct CDR3 sequences listed, around two fifths were seen once. The CDR3 extends over 14 amino acids. Germline V gene lookup returns CDR1 SGHVS and CDR2 FQNEAQ. The ends lost 6 bases at V and 6 bases at J; junction bases unmatched: 8.

The sequenced sample was peripheral blood. V and J are TRBV7-8 and TRBJ1-2; 9 bases fit TRBD1. This clonotype was sampled from a woman in her 40s with Graves' ophthalmopathy. In DNA, the CDR3 is TGTGCCAGCAGTGAGTGGGACAGGGCTGATGGCTACACCTTC. As protein: CASSEWDRADGYTF.